This T cell receptor beta chain was recorded in a study of blood T cell repertoires in COVID-19. At the level of the study: The origin of the acute and convalescent COVID-19 samples was the United States, Italy and Spain. In each case, the material was cDNA or gDNA derived from T cells, B-cell-depleted T cells, or PBMCs.

Authors' methods: Estimation of nucleated cell counts was performed using reference gene primer amplification. Sequencing was performed with immunoSEQ multiplex PCR; in TCRdb, only in-frame clones are kept and a portion is missing. The V and J calls and clone size were taken over from that table, and D and trimming were inferred from the DNA. This sample has approximately 100,000 clones, with approximately 82% found just once. Only a few counts were recorded for this clone. Germline lookup yields CDR1 SGHTA and CDR2 FQGTGA. V was pared by 5 bases and J by 5 bases, with 5 bases of the junction left unmatched. This CDR3 comprises 14 residues.

The chain joins TRBV7-3 to TRBJ2-1, with 8 bases that match TRBD2. This TCR was recovered from a man between 65 and 79 years old with acute or convalescent COVID-19. Sequenced sample: peripheral blood. The CDR3 spells CASSQSGGHNEQFF. Written as DNA, the CDR3 is TGTGCCAGCAGCCAAAGCGGGGGTCACAATGAGCAGTTCTTC. Supplemented by reference TRBV7-3 and TRBJ2-1, the full variable domain reads GAGVSQTPSNKVTEKGKYVELRCDPISGHTALYWYRQSLGQGPEFLIYFQGTGAADDSGLPNDRFFAVRPEGSVSTLKIQRTERGDSAVYLCASSQSGGHNEQFFGPGTRLTVL.